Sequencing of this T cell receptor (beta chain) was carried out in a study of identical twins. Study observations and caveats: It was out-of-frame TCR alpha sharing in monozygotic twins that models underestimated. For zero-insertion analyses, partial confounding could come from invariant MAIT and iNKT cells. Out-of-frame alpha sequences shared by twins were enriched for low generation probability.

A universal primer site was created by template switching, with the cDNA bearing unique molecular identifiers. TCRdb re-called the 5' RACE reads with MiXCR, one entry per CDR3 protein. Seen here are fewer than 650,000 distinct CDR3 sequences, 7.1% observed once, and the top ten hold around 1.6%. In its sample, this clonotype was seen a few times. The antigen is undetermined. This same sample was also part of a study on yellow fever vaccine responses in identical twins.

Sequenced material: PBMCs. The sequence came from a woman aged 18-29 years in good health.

The CDR3, as DNA: TGCAGTGCTAGTCAAGGGACAATCTACGAGCAGTACTTC. This codes for CSASQGTIYEQYF. This sequence joins TRBV20-1 and TRBJ2-7, with D maybe TRBD1 (6 bases). The germline V gene encodes CDR1 DFQATT and CDR2 SNEGSKA (reference sequence). CDR3 length equals 13 residues. Trimming pared 3 bases from V and 3 bases from J, leaving 12 bases between.